The present entry profiles one T cell receptor beta chain with its context. Antigen specificity is unknown. This sample was included in a study of long-term antiretroviral therapy in people with HIV. Overall study results and limits: HIV repertoires showed narrower CDR3 length ranges than controls. Blood obtained between about 2004 and 2017 may reflect older ART regimens.

Each donor provided at least one pre-ART PBMC sample and at least two post-ART PBMC samples. Specimens carried about 0.85-10 million cryopreserved PBMC before DNA extraction. The V and J ends lost 4 bases and 5 bases respectively, with 24 bases between them. Germline CDR1 reads PRHDT; CDR2 reads FYEKMQ (reference sequence). The CDR3 is made up of 18 amino acids. At survey level, the immunoSEQ assay was run in its v3.0 version. Assay used: immunoSEQ multiplex PCR; TCRdb lists only in-frame clones, some missing. The table has some 16,000 clones, more than 85% seen once. This TCR was recovered from a middle-aged woman with HIV. The rearrangement uses TRBV13 and TRBJ1-5; tentative D call: TRBD1 (6 bases). Material: unsorted PBMCs, obtained 0.6 years after starting antiretroviral therapy. The CDR3: CASSYKGGGVWGYQPQHF. The CDR3 DNA sequence: TGTGCCAGCAGCTATAAGGGGGGCGGAGTTTGGGGGTATCAGCCCCAGCATTTT.